Following are 9 T cell receptor beta chains from one sample sequenced in a study of T cells after yellow fever vaccination. TCRdb re-called the 5' RACE reads with MiXCR, one entry per CDR3 protein. The sample records 550,000 or so distinct CDR3 sequences, 15% to 20% being singletons. The sequencing here drew on PBMCs, taken 15 days after the yellow fever booster vaccination. The receptors originated from a man aged 25-45 years who received the YFV17D yellow fever vaccine.

The rearrangement links TRBV20-1 to TRBJ2-1; no definite D call. CDR3 length equals 15 residues. V lost 3 bases, J lost 4 bases, and 16 bases lay in between. Germline CDR1 reads DFQATT; CDR2 reads SNEGSKA (reference sequence). The CDR3, as DNA: TGCAGTGCTAGGGACCCACTAATCGGTTACAATGAGCAGTTCTTC. This codes for CSARDPLIGYNEQFF.

V and J are TRBV29-1 and TRBJ2-7; D may match TRBD1 or TRBD2 (5 bases each). This CDR3 is built from 13 residues. Trimming pared 7 bases from V and 4 bases from J, leaving 17 bases between. Germline CDR1 SQVTM, CDR2 ANQGSEA. CDR3: CSARGSRVYEQYF. CDR3 nucleotides: TGCAGCGCTCGGGGCAGTAGGGTTTACGAGCAGTACTTC.

The J gene is TRBJ2-3, the V gene TRBV2; D gene unclear. The CDR3 loop spans 13 amino acids. Trimming stripped 7 bases from V and 6 bases from J, with 14 bases between. From germline, CDR1 is SNHLY and CDR2 FYNNEI. CDR3 DNA: TGTGCCAGCAATCGGGCTGATACGGATACGCAGTATTTT. This translates into CASNRADTDTQYF.

This clonotype has only a few counts. V gene TRBV7-9 combines with J gene TRBJ2-7; D is ambiguous. The CDR3 loop spans 13 amino acids. In germline, CDR1 is SEHNR, CDR2 FQNEAQ (reference sequence). The V end lost 4 bases, the J end lost 6 bases, and 13 bases lay between the germline ends. CDR3 coding DNA: TGTGCCAGCAGCTGGGTGACTGGTGCCGAGCAGTACTTC. Translated, it gives CASSWVTGAEQYF.

The chain joins TRBV20-1 to TRBJ2-1, with 11 bases matching TRBD2. CDR3 length: 15 residues. The ends lost 3 bases at V and 4 bases at J; junction bases unmatched: 5. CDR1 and CDR2 from the germline V gene are DFQATT and SNEGSKA (reference sequence). DNA of the CDR3: TGCAGTGCTAGCAAGCTAGCGGGAGGTTACAATGAGCAGTTCTTC. The encoded protein is CSASKLAGGYNEQFF.

At least ten counts were recorded for this clonotype. This sequence joins TRBV7-8 and TRBJ2-1, with D possibly called TRBD1 or TRBD2 (5 bases each). Germline loops: CDR1 SGHVS, CDR2 FQNEAQ. CDR3 length: 14 amino acids. With 0 bases removed from V and 7 bases from J, the gap between germline ends came to 10 bases. In DNA, the CDR3 is TGTGCCAGCAGCTTAGCGGGGACGGGGAATGAGCAGTTCTTC. Amino acid sequence: CASSLAGTGNEQFF.

This clonotype occurred a few times. This sequence joins TRBV12-3 or TRBV12-4 and TRBJ1-5; D gene ambiguous. CDR3 size: 14 residues. The germline V and J ends were trimmed by 3 bases and 1 base, with 7 bases remaining between them. This CDR3 reads CASSFKGSNQPQHF. The CDR3 DNA sequence: TGTGCCAGCAGTTTTAAGGGAAGCAATCAGCCCCAGCATTTT.

This clonotype was counted between two and nine times. The CDR3 nucleotides read TGTGCCAGCGGTCGGGGAGAGCAGTACTTC. Its translation: CASGRGEQYF. The chain employs TRBV6-2 or TRBV6-3 and TRBJ2-7, with a possible D match to TRBD2 (5 bases). Germline CDR1 is MNHEY and CDR2 is SVGEGT. The CDR3 totals 10 residues. The V and J ends lost 8 bases and 7 bases respectively, with 9 bases between them.

The chain couples TRBV20-1 to TRBJ2-3; no reliable D call. V shed 4 bases and J shed 7 bases, with 12 bases lying between them. There are 12 residues in the CDR3. Germline CDR1 reads DFQATT; CDR2 reads SNEGSKA (reference sequence). The CDR3 reads CSAKGLVNTQYF. Here the CDR3 DNA reads TGCAGTGCTAAAGGGCTGGTAAATACGCAGTATTTT.